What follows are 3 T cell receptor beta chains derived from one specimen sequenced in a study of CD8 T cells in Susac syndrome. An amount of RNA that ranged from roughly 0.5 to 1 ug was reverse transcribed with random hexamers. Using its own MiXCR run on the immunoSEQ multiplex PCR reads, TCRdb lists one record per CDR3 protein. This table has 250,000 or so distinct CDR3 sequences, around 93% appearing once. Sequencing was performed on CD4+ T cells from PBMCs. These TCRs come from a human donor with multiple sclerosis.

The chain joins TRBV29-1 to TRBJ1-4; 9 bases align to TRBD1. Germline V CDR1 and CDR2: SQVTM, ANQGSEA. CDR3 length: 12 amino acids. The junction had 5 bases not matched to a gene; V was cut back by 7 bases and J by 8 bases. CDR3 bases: TGCAGCGGGACAGGGGTGGAGGAAAAACTGTTTTTT. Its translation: CSGTGVEEKLFF.

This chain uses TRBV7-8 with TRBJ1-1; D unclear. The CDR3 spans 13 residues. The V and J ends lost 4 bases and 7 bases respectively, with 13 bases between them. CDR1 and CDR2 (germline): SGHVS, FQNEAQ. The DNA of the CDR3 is TGTGCCAGCAGCTCTTCGACACCAAATGAAGCTTTCTTT. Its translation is CASSSSTPNEAFF.

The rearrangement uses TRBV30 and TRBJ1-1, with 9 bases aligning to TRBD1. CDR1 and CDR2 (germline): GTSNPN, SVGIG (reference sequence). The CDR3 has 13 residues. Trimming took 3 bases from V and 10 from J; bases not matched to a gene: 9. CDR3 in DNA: TGTGCCTGGAGGAATGGACAGGGGAGGGTAGCTTTCTTT. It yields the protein CAWRNGQGRVAFF.